This passage covers 19 T cell receptor beta chains from one sample sequenced in a study of PD-L1 blockade in urothelial cancer. Regarding time point: peripheral blood 6 weeks after treatment start. The assay was immunoSEQ multiplex PCR, and TCRdb's table has in-frame clones only and misses some. The sample records 35,000 to 40,000 clones, 65% to 90% being singletons. The sequences come from PBMCs, collected around atezolizumab (anti-PD-L1) treatment. These receptors were taken from a man aged 55 to 70 with urothelial cancer.

This rearrangement joins TRBV5-1 to TRBJ2-2; TRBD2 matches at 8 bases. CDR1 SGHRS and CDR2 YFSETQ come from the germline V gene. The CDR3 runs 17 residues. The junction had 14 bases not matched to a gene; V was cut back by 5 bases and J by 5 bases. The CDR3 nucleotides are TGCGCCAGCAGACGGGACCTCGCAATAGCGGGAACCGGGGAGCTGTTTTTT. It specifies CASRRDLAIAGTGELFF.

V is TRBV9 and J is TRBJ1-1, with TRBD1 matching 9 bases. This CDR3 comprises 16 residues. Germline CDR1 reads SGDLS; CDR2 reads YYNGEE. Germline trimming cut 4 bases from V and 2 bases from J; bases unmatched to any gene: 9. This CDR3 reads CASSLRQGVINTEAFF. For the CDR3, the DNA is TGTGCCAGCAGCCTGCGACAGGGGGTAATCAACACTGAAGCTTTCTTT. The full variable domain, completed using reference TRBV9 and TRBJ1-1, is DSGVTQTPKHLITATGQRVTLRCSPRSGDLSVYWYQQSLDQGLQFLIQYYNGEERAKGNILERFSAQQFPDLHSELNLSSLELGDSALYFCASSLRQGVINTEAFFGQGTRLTVV.

This rearrangement joins TRBV14 to TRBJ1-6; D is undetermined. V was trimmed by 0 bases and J by 3 bases, leaving 9 bases between them. CDR1 SGHDN and CDR2 FVKESK come from the germline V gene. The CDR3 consists of 16 residues. The CDR3 sequence is CASSQEKGSYNSPLHF. The CDR3 DNA follows: TGTGCCAGCAGCCAAGAAAAAGGGAGCTATAATTCACCCCTCCACTTT.

The chain has TRBV7-8 and TRBJ2-7, with 10 bases fitting TRBD2. The CDR3 has 14 residues. The V segment lost 4 bases and the J segment 5 bases; nucleotides outside the gene matches: 5. Germline assignment: CDR1 SGHVS and CDR2 FQNEAQ. The CDR3 reads CASSWTSGAHEQYF. The CDR3 coding sequence is TGTGCCAGCAGCTGGACTAGCGGCGCCCACGAGCAGTACTTC. The full variable domain, rest sourced from reference TRBV7-8 and TRBJ2-7, is GAGVSQSPRYKVAKRGQDVALRCDPISGHVSLFWYQQALGQGPEFLTYFQNEAQLDKSGLPSDRFFAERPEGSVSTLKIQRTQQEDSAVYLCASSWTSGAHEQYFGPGTRLTVT.

The J gene is TRBJ1-1, the V gene TRBV5-4; 8 bases are shared with TRBD1. Unmatched junction bases numbered 6, after V lost 4 bases and J lost 1 base. The CDR3 has 15 amino acids. CDR1 and CDR2 (germline): SGHNT, YYREEE (reference sequence). In DNA form, the CDR3 reads TGTGCCAGCAGCGAAGGACAGGGCTGGAACACTGAAGCTTTCTTT. Its translation: CASSEGQGWNTEAFF.

The CDR3 protein is CASAEYRSNNEQFF. DNA for the CDR3: TGTGCCAGTGCAGAGTATCGGAGTAACAATGAGCAGTTCTTC. The V call is TRBV6-5, the J call TRBJ2-1; D unresolved. Germline loops: CDR1 MNHEY, CDR2 SVGAGI. The CDR3 runs to 14 residues. The V end lost 9 bases, the J end lost 5 bases, and 17 bases lay between the germline ends.

This chain links TRBV5-1 with TRBJ1-2; tentatively, D is TRBD1 (6 bases). The CDR3 has 14 residues. The ends were cut back, 0 bases at V and 5 bases at J, with 11 bases in the middle. Per the germline V gene, CDR1 is SGHRS and CDR2 is YFSETQ. The CDR3 region is CASSLEGGAYGYTF. DNA of the CDR3: TGCGCCAGCAGCTTGGAGGGGGGGGCTTATGGCTACACCTTC. The complete variable domain, with remaining parts taken from reference TRBV5-1 and TRBJ1-2, reads KAGVTQTPRYLIKTRGQQVTLSCSPISGHRSVSWYQQTPGQGLQFLFEYFSETQRNKGNFPGRFSGRQFSNSRSEMNVSTLELGDSALYLCASSLEGGAYGYTFGSGTRLTVV.

This clone was seen a single time. The J gene is TRBJ2-5, the V gene TRBV11-1; 10 bases align to TRBD1. This CDR3 region has 16 residues. V shed 3 bases and J 0 bases; nucleotides not matched to a gene: 4. Germline loops: CDR1 SGHAT, CDR2 FQDESV (reference sequence). CDR3 coding DNA: TGTGCCAGCAGCTTTGGGGACAGGGGAAACCAAGAGACCCAGTACTTC. Protein: CASSFGDRGNQETQYF. Using reference TRBV11-1 and TRBJ2-5 for the parts outside the CDR3, the full variable domain is EAEVAQSPRYKITEKSQAVAFWCDPISGHATLYWYRQILGQGPELLVQFQDESVVDDSQLPKDRFSAERLKGVDSTLKIQPAELGDSAMYLCASSFGDRGNQETQYFGPGTRLLVL.

This chain links TRBV4-1 with TRBJ2-1; 9 positions agree with TRBD2. Per the germline V gene, CDR1 is MGHRA and CDR2 is YSYEKL. J was trimmed by 1 base and V by 4 bases; bases with no gene match: 14. The CDR3 is made up of 19 amino acids. The CDR3 coding sequence is TGCGCCAGCAGCCGCCCGGGACTGCGGACTAGCGAGTCCTACAATGAGCAGTTCTTC. Its protein is CASSRPGLRTSESYNEQFF.

This sequence joins TRBV1 and TRBJ1-3; the D call TRBD1 from the table was never checked on the DNA. TRBV1 is shown as a pseudogene. The CDR3 covers 15 residues. The CDR3 protein is CTSSQGHVSGNTIYF. CDR3 DNA: TGCACCAGCAGCCAGGGGCATGTGAGTGGAAACACCATATATTTT.

This chain joins TRBV2 and TRBJ1-1, with 9 bases identical to TRBD1. CDR1 is SNHLY, CDR2 FYNNEI, per germline. The CDR3 spans 15 residues. Trimming at V came to 5 bases and at J to 0 bases, leaving 4 bases not matched to a gene. CDR3 in DNA: TGTGCCAGCAGTCGCCGGGACAGGGTGAACACTGAAGCTTTCTTT. Amino acids: CASSRRDRVNTEAFF.

The chain uses TRBV19 and TRBJ2-3; a weak D match, TRBD2 (5 bases). V shed 7 bases and J shed 1 base, with 15 bases lying between them. Germline V gives CDR1 LNHDA, CDR2 SQIVND (reference sequence). The CDR3 sequence is 15 residues long. CDR3 amino acids: CASNGPGFGTDTQYF. CDR3 nucleotides: TGTGCCAGTAATGGACCGGGGTTCGGCACAGATACGCAGTATTTT. Full variable domain (missing parts from reference TRBV19 and TRBJ2-3): DGGITQSPKYLFRKEGQNVTLSCEQNLNHDAMYWYRQDPGQGLRLIYYSQIVNDFQKGDIAEGYSVSREKKESFPLTVTSAQKNPTAFYLCASNGPGFGTDTQYFGPGTRLTVL.

The genes are TRBV19 and TRBJ2-3, with 9 positions matching TRBD1. Germline assignment: CDR1 LNHDA and CDR2 SQIVND (reference sequence). Losses at the gene ends were 5 bases for V and 2 bases for J; bases not matched to a gene: 11. The CDR3 runs to 17 residues. The CDR3 region is CASSVKTGGVDTDTQYF. The CDR3 nucleotides are TGTGCCAGTAGTGTAAAAACAGGGGGCGTTGACACAGATACGCAGTATTTT.

The rearrangement links TRBV11-3 to TRBJ2-7; D may be TRBD2 (6 bases). This CDR3 region has 14 residues. Germline values: CDR1 SGHNT, CDR2 YENEEA. Trimming cost V 5 bases and J 3 bases, with 14 bases left between them. The CDR3 region is CASSRAGIGYEQYF. For the CDR3, the DNA is TGTGCCAGCAGCCGGGCGGGAATAGGCTACGAGCAGTACTTC.

This clone was picked up one time. The chain employs TRBV6-1 and TRBJ2-2; TRBD1 aligns across 7 bases. The germline CDR1 and CDR2 sequences are MNHNS and SASEGT. V dropped 8 bases and J dropped 7; count of bases not matched to a gene: 10. CDR3 length: 14 amino acids. The CDR3 loop reads CASLLGQAGGELFF. The CDR3 DNA reads TGTGCCAGCTTATTAGGACAGGCTGGCGGGGAGCTGTTTTTT.

This sequence joins TRBV5-1 and TRBJ2-3; the D gene is possibly TRBD1 (6 bases). The V end was cut by 0 bases, the J end by 0 bases, with 8 bases between. Germline V gene lookup returns CDR1 SGHRS and CDR2 YFSETQ. This CDR3 is built from 15 residues. The CDR3 here is CASSLDRASTDTQYF. CDR3 DNA: TGCGCCAGCAGCTTGGACAGGGCGAGCACAGATACGCAGTATTTT.

V gene TRBV10-3 combines with J gene TRBJ2-7; possibly TRBD2 for D (6 bases). This CDR3 has 13 amino acids. The V and J ends lost 3 bases and 7 bases respectively, with 13 bases between them. Germline-derived CDR1 and CDR2 are ENHRY and SYGVKD. CDR3 DNA sequence: TGTGCCATCAGTGAACGGGGACTTACTGAGCAGTACTTC. Encoded protein: CAISERGLTEQYF.

V and J are TRBV4-1 and TRBJ2-7; 10 nucleotides agree with TRBD2. There are 16 residues in the CDR3. The V and J ends lost 4 bases and 4 bases, in that order; junction bases with no gene match: 10. The germline gives CDR1 MGHRA, CDR2 YSYEKL. The CDR3 spells CASSPLPGLAAYEQYF. The CDR3 DNA is TGCGCCAGCAGCCCCCTCCCAGGACTAGCGGCTTACGAGCAGTACTTC.

The chain carries TRBV28 and TRBJ1-5; 7 bases are a match to TRBD1. V shed 5 bases, J shed 6 bases, and the junction held 10 bases outside the gene matches. CDR3 length: 15 amino acids. CDR1 and CDR2 (germline): MDHEN, SYDVKM. CDR3 amino acids: CASSKPGQSGQPQHF. CDR3 DNA: TGTGCCAGCAGTAAACCGGGACAGTCCGGTCAGCCCCAGCATTTT.